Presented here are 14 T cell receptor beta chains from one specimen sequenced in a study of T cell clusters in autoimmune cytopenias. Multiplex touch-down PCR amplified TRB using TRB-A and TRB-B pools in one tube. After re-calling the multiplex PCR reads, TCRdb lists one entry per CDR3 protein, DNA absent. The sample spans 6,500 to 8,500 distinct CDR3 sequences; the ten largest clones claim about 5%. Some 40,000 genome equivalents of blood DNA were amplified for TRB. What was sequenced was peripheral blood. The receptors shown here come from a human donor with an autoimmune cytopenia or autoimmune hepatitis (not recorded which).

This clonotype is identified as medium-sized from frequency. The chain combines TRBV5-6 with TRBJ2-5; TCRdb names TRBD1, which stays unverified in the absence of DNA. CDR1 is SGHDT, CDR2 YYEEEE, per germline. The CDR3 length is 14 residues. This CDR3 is CASSLALPGETQYF.

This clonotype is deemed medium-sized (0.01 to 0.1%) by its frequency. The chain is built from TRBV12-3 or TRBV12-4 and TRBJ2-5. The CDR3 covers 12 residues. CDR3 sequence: CASSYNQETQYF.

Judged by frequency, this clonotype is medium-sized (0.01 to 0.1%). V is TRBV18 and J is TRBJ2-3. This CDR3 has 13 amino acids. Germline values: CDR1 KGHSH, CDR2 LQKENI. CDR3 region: CASSPPIEDTQYF.

The CDR3 is CASSSDRLSYEQYF. The chain joins TRBV12-3 or TRBV12-4 to TRBJ2-7; TCRdb's D gene call, TRBD1, goes unchecked for lack of DNA. The CDR3 sequence is 14 residues long.

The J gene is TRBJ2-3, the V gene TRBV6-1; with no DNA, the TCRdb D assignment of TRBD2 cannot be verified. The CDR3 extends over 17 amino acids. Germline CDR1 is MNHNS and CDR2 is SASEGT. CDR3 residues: CASSVSWTSDRTDTQYF.

The CDR3 loop is CASSQYPTPYEQYF. This chain joins TRBV12-3 or TRBV12-4 and TRBJ2-7. The CDR3 has 14 residues.

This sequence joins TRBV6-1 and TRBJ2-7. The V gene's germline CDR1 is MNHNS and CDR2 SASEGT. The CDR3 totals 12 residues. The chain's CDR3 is CASTHFSYEQYF.

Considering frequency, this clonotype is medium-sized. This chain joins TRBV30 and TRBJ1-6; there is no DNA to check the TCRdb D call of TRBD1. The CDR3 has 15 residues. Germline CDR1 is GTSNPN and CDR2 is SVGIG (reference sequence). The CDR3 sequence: CAWSGRVAYNSPLHF.

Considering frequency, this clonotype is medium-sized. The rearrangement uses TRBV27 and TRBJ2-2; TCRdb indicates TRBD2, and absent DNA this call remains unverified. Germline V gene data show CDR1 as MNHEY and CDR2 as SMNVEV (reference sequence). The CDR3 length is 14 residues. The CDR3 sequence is CASSSSGRTGELFF.

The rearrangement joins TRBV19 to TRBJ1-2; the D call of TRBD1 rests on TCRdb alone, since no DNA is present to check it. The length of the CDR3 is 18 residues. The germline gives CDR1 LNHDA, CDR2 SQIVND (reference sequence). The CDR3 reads CASSIENRTGKRNYGYTF. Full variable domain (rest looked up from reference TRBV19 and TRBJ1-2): DGGITQSPKYLFRKEGQNVTLSCEQNLNHDAMYWYRQDPGQGLRLIYYSQIVNDFQKGDIAEGYSVSREKKESFPLTVTSAQKNPTAFYLCASSIENRTGKRNYGYTFGSGTRLTVV.

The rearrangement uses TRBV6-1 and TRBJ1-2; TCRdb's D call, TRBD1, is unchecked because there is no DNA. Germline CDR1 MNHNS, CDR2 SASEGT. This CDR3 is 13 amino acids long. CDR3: CASSEDSEGGYTF.

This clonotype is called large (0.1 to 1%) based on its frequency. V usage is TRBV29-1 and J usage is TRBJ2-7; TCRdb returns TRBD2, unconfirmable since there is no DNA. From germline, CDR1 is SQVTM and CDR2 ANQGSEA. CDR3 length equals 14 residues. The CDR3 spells CSVDAGPAPYEQYF.

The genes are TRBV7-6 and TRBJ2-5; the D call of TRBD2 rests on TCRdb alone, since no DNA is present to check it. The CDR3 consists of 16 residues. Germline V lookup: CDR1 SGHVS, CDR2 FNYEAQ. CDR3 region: CASSFTPGLAGETQYF.

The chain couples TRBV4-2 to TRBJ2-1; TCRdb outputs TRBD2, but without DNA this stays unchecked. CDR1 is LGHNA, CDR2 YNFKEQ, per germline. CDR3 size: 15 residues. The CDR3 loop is CASSLTSGGAREQFF.